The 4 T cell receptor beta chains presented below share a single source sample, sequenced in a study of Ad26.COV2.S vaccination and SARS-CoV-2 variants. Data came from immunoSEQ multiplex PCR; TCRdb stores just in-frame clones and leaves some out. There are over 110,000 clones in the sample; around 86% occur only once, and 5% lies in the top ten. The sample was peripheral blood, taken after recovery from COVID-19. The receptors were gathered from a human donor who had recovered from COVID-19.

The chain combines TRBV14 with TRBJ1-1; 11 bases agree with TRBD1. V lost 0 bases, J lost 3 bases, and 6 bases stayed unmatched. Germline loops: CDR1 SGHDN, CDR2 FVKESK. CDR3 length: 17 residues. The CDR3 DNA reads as TGTGCCAGCAGCCAAGATCTGGGACAGGGGGGTGACACTGAAGCTTTCTTT. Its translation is CASSQDLGQGGDTEAFF.

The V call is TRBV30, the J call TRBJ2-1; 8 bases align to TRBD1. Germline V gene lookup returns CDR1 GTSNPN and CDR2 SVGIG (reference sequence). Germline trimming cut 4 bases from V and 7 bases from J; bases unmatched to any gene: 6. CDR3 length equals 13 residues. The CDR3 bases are TGTGCCTGGAATAGGGACAGGCAGAATGAGCAGTTCTTC. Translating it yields CAWNRDRQNEQFF.

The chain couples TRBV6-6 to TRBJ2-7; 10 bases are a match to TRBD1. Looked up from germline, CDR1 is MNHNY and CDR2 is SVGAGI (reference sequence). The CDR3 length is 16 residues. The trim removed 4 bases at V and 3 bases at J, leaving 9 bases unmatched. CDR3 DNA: TGTGCCAGCAGTTTGGGGACAGGGGTTATACTCTACGAGCAGTACTTC. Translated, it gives CASSLGTGVILYEQYF.

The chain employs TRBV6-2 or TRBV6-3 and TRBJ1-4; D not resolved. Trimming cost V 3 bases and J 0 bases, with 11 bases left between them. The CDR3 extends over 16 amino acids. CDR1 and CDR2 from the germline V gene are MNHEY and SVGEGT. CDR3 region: CASSYRGPATNEKLFF. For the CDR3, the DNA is TGTGCCAGCAGTTATAGAGGACCGGCAACTAATGAAAAACTGTTTTTT.